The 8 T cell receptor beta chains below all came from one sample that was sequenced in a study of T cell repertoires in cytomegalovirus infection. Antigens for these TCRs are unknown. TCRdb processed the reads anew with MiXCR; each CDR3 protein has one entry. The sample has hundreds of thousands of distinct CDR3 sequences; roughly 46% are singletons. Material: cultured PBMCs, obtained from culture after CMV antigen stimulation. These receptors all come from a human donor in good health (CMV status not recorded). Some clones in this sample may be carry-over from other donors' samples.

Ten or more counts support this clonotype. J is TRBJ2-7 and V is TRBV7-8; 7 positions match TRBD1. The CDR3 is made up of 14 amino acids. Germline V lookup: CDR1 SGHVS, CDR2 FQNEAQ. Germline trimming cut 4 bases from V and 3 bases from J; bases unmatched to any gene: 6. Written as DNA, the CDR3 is TGTGCCAGCAGCTCCCGGGACAGCAGCTACGAGCAGTACTTC. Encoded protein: CASSSRDSSYEQYF.

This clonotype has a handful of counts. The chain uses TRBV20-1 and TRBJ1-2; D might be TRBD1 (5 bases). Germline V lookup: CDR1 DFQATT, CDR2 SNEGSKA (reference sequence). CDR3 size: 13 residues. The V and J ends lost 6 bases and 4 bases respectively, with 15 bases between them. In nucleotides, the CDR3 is TGCAGTGCCGGAAGTGGGGGTGGCTATGGCTACACCTTC. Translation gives CSAGSGGGYGYTF.

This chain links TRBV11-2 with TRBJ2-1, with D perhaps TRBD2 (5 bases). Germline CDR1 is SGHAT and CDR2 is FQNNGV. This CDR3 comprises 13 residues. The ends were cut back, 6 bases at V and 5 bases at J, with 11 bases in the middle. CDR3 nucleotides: TGTGCCAGCAGGTCACCGGGAAACAATGAGCAGTTCTTC. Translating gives CASRSPGNNEQFF.

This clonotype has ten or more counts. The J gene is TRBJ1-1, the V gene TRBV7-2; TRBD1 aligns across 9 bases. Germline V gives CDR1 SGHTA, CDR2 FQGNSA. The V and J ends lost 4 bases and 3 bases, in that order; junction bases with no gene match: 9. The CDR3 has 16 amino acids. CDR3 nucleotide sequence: TGTGCCAGCAGCTCTCTGACAGGGGGTCAGGACACTGAAGCTTTCTTT. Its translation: CASSSLTGGQDTEAFF.

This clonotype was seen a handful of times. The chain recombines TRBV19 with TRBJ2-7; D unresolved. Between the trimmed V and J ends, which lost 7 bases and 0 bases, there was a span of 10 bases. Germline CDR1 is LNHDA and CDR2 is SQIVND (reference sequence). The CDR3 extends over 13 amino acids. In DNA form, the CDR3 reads TGTGCCAGTAACGACTTAGGCTCCTACGAGCAGTACTTC. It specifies CASNDLGSYEQYF.

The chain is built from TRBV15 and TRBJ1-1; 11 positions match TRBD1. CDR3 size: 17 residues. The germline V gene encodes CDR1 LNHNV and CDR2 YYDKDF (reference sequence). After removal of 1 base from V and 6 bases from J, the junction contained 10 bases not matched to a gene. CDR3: CATSRGLGTGGFPEAFF. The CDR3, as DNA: TGTGCCACCAGCAGAGGGTTAGGGACAGGGGGTTTTCCTGAAGCTTTCTTT.

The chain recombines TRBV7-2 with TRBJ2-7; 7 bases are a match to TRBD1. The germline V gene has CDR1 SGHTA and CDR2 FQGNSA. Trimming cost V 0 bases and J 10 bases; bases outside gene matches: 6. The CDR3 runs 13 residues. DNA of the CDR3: TGTGCCAGCAGCTTAGCCTCCGACAGGGAACAGTACTTC. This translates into CASSLASDREQYF.

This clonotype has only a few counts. The CDR3 DNA follows: TGTGCCAGCAGGGGTAGACAGGGTCTCGACAATGAGCAGTTCTTC. Protein product: CASRGRQGLDNEQFF. The gene calls are TRBV7-2 and TRBJ2-1; 7 bases fit TRBD1. V lost 6 bases to trimming and J lost 5 bases; unmatched junction nucleotides: 10. The length of the CDR3 is 15 residues. The V gene's germline CDR1 is SGHTA and CDR2 FQGNSA.